This T cell receptor (beta chain) came from a study of CD8 T cells in Susac syndrome. The multiple sclerosis controls, all treatment-naive patients, had relapsing-remitting disease that was stable or active. The CD8+ and CD4+ T cells were negatively isolated, with the TEMRA cells enriched by FACS. RNA totalling 0.5 to 1 ug underwent reverse transcription with random hexamers. Coverage of TCR beta CDR3 amplification by immunoSEQ multiplex PCR extended to 54 Vbeta and 13 Jbeta. TCRdb fed the immunoSEQ multiplex PCR reads into MiXCR, producing one record per CDR3 protein. The sample carries about 140,000 distinct CDR3 sequences, roughly 95% recorded once. The CDR3 is 13 amino acids. Between the trimmed V and J ends, which lost 6 bases and 5 bases, there was a span of 11 bases. The V gene's germline CDR1 is MNHEY and CDR2 SVGAGI.

The chain is built from TRBV6-5 and TRBJ2-1; tentatively, D is TRBD1 (6 bases). The TCR was taken from a human donor with multiple sclerosis. Sequenced material: CD4+ T cells from PBMCs. The CDR3 bases are TGTGCCAGCAGACGCTGGACAGACAATGAGCAGTTCTTC. Residues: CASRRWTDNEQFF.